This entry concerns a single T cell receptor beta chain. The data derive from a study of blood T cell repertoires in COVID-19. At the level of the study: Italy, Spain and the United States were the sources of the convalescent and acute COVID-19 samples. Sources were T cells, B-cell-depleted T cells, or PBMCs; the material itself was cDNA or gDNA.

The CDR3 covers 14 residues. V lost 4 bases and J lost 8, with 18 bases in between. Germline V gives CDR1 SGHRS, CDR2 YFSETQ. Per the original methods: Using reference gene primer amplification, nucleated cell counts were estimated. Clones were sequenced by immunoSEQ multiplex PCR, and TCRdb holds only the in-frame ones, with some missing. V, J and clone size are those of that table, while D and trimming were read from the DNA. The sample consists of some 74,000 clones, more than 60% of them appearing once. The J gene is TRBJ1-2, the V gene TRBV5-1; D is ambiguous. The clonotype originates from a woman aged 45-60 years with acute or convalescent COVID-19. Sample: peripheral blood. CDR3 protein: CASSPQPSPGGYTF. In nucleotides, the CDR3 is TGCGCCAGCAGCCCACAGCCGTCCCCGGGAGGCTACACCTTC.